One sample yielded the 15 T cell receptor beta chains listed below, sequenced in a study of preoperative IRX-2 immunotherapy in early breast cancer. Clones were sequenced by immunoSEQ multiplex PCR, and TCRdb holds only the in-frame ones, with some missing. The top ten clones hold 7% to 8% of a sample with 2,700 or so clones, approximately 80% of them seen once. Treatment defined: preoperative locoregional IRX-2 cytokine immunotherapy. Sequencing used tumor tissue, obtained after IRX-2 immunotherapy. The receptors derive from a human donor with breast cancer.

Within the sample, this clone is large (0.1 to 1%). The chain links TRBV11-3 to TRBJ1-3; D remains unclear. Trimming removed 2 bases at V and 2 bases at J, with 19 bases between. Germline CDR1 is SGHNT and CDR2 is YENEEA. The CDR3 extends over 18 amino acids. Here the CDR3 reads CASSLSRGRVMTGNTIYF. CDR3 DNA sequence: TGTGCCAGCAGCTTATCCCGGGGAAGGGTGATGACTGGAAACACCATATATTTT.

The chain is built from TRBV11-3 and TRBJ2-3, with 7 nucleotides matching TRBD2. Germline trimming cut 5 bases from V and 4 bases from J; bases unmatched to any gene: 6. CDR3 size: 14 residues. CDR1 is SGHNT, CDR2 YENEEA, per germline. In nucleotides, the CDR3 is TGTGCCAGCAGCCACGGGGGGATCGCAGATACGCAGTATTTT. Translation gives CASSHGGIADTQYF.

The chain carries TRBV28 and TRBJ1-2, with D possibly being TRBD1 (6 bases). Trimming stripped 2 bases from V and 8 bases from J, with 15 bases between. This CDR3 region has 14 residues. CDR1 is MDHEN and CDR2 is SYDVKM in the germline V gene. CDR3 region: CASSLGQTTGGYTF. CDR3 DNA: TGTGCCAGCAGTTTAGGACAGACTACCGGGGGCTACACCTTC.

J is TRBJ1-6 and V is TRBV19; D may be TRBD1 (5 bases). Deletions cut 7 bases from V and 7 bases from J, with 20 bases between. CDR1 LNHDA and CDR2 SQIVND come from the germline V gene (reference sequence). CDR3 length equals 16 residues. The CDR3 DNA sequence: TGTGCCAGTACCCCTGGTTGGGGCTCGGGGAATTCACCCCTCCACTTT. Translating gives CASTPGWGSGNSPLHF.

The V gene is TRBV23-1, the J gene TRBJ1-1; 8 bases match TRBD1. TRBV23-1 carries the ORF label, with uncertain function. This CDR3 is 13 amino acids long. Trimming at V came to 6 bases and at J to 10 bases, leaving 10 bases not matched to a gene. The DNA for the CDR3 is TGCGCCAGCAGCCAAGATCAGGGGGCTAGAGCTTTCTTT. Its protein product is CASSQDQGARAFF.

The genes are TRBV11-3 and TRBJ1-4, with D perhaps TRBD1 (5 bases). V lost 1 base and J lost 4, with 13 bases in between. Germline V CDR1 and CDR2: SGHNT, YENEEA. The CDR3 length is 16 residues. The CDR3 is CASSLVGGAVNEKLFF. The DNA of the CDR3 is TGTGCCAGCAGCTTAGTAGGAGGGGCGGTTAATGAAAAACTGTTTTTT.

The V and J genes are TRBV6-8 and TRBJ2-3, with 11 bases identical to TRBD2. The trim removed 5 bases at V and 3 bases at J, leaving 4 bases unmatched. The CDR3 is 15 amino acids. In germline, CDR1 is MNHGY, CDR2 SAAAGT. The CDR3 sequence: CASSGTSGDTDTQYF. As DNA, the CDR3 is TGTGCCAGCAGTGGGACTAGCGGCGATACAGATACGCAGTATTTT.

This clone was seen a few times. A read error may produce the germline difference seen at one junction end. The J gene is TRBJ1-1, the V gene TRBV6-8; TRBD1 aligns across 8 bases. The CDR3 extends over 14 amino acids. Germline V gene data show CDR1 as MNHGY and CDR2 as SAAAGT. CDR3 nucleotide sequence: TGTGCCATCAGTGCGACAGGGGTGGCCACTGAAGCTTTCTTT. Its translation: CAISATGVATEAFF.

This clone appeared a few times. The chain combines TRBV11-3 with TRBJ1-5; D possibly corresponds to TRBD1 (6 bases). With 4 bases removed from V and 0 bases from J, the gap between germline ends came to 19 bases. Germline loops: CDR1 SGHNT, CDR2 YENEEA. The CDR3 has 18 residues. CDR3 DNA sequence: TGTGCCAGCAGCTCGACAGGAGGTGATATGGATAGCAATCAGCCCCAGCATTTT. As protein: CASSSTGGDMDSNQPQHF.

In this sample, this clone turned up a few times. V is TRBV28 and J is TRBJ1-5; D is perhaps TRBD1 (5 bases). Per germline, CDR1 MDHEN and CDR2 SYDVKM. The CDR3 runs to 14 residues. Between the trimmed V and J ends, which lost 2 bases and 4 bases, there was a span of 9 bases. CDR3 amino acids: CASSLDSMNQPQHF. The CDR3 DNA reads as TGTGCCAGCAGTTTAGACAGTATGAATCAGCCCCAGCATTTT.

CDR3 nucleotides: TGTGCCAGCCTTCCGGACAGGGCGGGGACAGATACGCAGTATTTT. This gives the protein CASLPDRAGTDTQYF. This chain links TRBV28 with TRBJ2-3; TRBD1 matches 8 bases. The V gene's germline CDR1 is MDHEN and CDR2 SYDVKM. With V trimmed by 8 bases and J by 3 bases, 10 bases remained unmatched. The CDR3 loop spans 15 amino acids. The full variable domain, in which reference TRBV28 and TRBJ2-3 provide the parts outside the CDR3, is DVKVTQSSRYLVKRTGEKVFLECVQDMDHENMFWYRQDPGLGLRLIYFSYDVKMKEKGDIPEGYSVSREKKERFSLILESASTNQTSMYLCASLPDRAGTDTQYFGPGTRLTVL.

This clone showed up just a few times. This rearrangement joins TRBV11-3 to TRBJ2-1, with D tentatively TRBD1 or TRBD2 (5 bases each). The CDR3 runs 14 residues. Trimming cost V 2 bases and J 9 bases, with 14 bases left between them. Germline lookup yields CDR1 SGHNT and CDR2 YENEEA. CDR3 sequence: CASSLTPPRGEQFF. The CDR3 DNA reads TGTGCCAGCAGCTTAACCCCACCGAGGGGTGAGCAGTTCTTC.

J is TRBJ2-7 and V is TRBV19; 7 bases are shared with TRBD1. CDR1 is LNHDA, CDR2 SQIVND, per germline (reference sequence). The junction had 17 bases not matched to a gene; V was cut back by 5 bases and J by 13 bases. CDR3 size: 14 residues. CDR3: CASSSTGNSPHLYV. CDR3 sequence (DNA): TGTGCCAGTAGTTCGACAGGGAATTCCCCACACTTATACGTC.

J is TRBJ1-2 and V is TRBV15, with D possibly matching TRBD1 (5 bases). Between the trimmed V and J ends, which lost 0 bases and 5 bases, there was a span of 13 bases. Germline loops: CDR1 LNHNV, CDR2 YYDKDF (reference sequence). The CDR3 is made up of 15 amino acids. CDR3 DNA: TGTGCCACCAGCAGAGATTCAGGGACGTTGTATGGCTACACCTTC. Translating gives CATSRDSGTLYGYTF. Complete variable domain (other parts from reference TRBV15 and TRBJ1-2): DAMVIQNPRYQVTQFGKPVTLSCSQTLNHNVMYWYQQKSSQAPKLLFHYYDKDFNNEADTPDNFQSRRPNTSFCFLDIRSPGLGDTAMYLCATSRDSGTLYGYTFGSGTRLTVV.

This clone has a handful of counts. The chain has TRBV14 and TRBJ1-1; tentatively, D is TRBD1 (6 bases). Germline CDR1 is SGHDN and CDR2 is FVKESK. V dropped 4 bases and J dropped 5 bases, with 14 bases sitting between them. This CDR3 comprises 14 residues. The CDR3 spells CASSPLQGGTEAFF. CDR3 DNA: TGTGCCAGCAGCCCGCTACAGGGTGGGACTGAAGCTTTCTTT. The whole variable domain, remainder taken from reference TRBV14 and TRBJ1-1, is EAGVTQFPSHSVIEKGQTVTLRCDPISGHDNLYWYRRVMGKEIKFLLHFVKESKQDESGMPNNRFLAERTGGTYSTLKVQPAELEDSGVYFCASSPLQGGTEAFFGQGTRLTVV.